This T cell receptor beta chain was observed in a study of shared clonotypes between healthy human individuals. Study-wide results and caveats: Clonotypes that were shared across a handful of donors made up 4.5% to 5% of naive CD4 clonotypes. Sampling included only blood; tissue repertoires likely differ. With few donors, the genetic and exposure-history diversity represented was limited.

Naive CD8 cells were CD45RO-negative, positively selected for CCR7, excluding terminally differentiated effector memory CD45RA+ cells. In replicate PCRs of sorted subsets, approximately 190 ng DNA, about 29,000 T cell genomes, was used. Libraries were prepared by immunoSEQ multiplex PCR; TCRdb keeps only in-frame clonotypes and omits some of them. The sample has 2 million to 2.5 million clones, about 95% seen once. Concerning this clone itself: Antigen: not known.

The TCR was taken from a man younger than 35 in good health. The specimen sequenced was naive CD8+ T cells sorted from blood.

The CDR3 DNA sequence: TGCGCCAGCAGCCCCGGGACTAGCGGAAATGAGCAGTTCTTC. Translation: CASSPGTSGNEQFF. V and J are TRBV4-3 and TRBJ2-1; 11 nucleotides line up with TRBD2. Germline CDR1 reads LGHNA; CDR2 reads YSLEER. V trimming: 4 bases; J trimming: 7 bases; junction bases outside the gene matches: 3. There are 14 residues in the CDR3.